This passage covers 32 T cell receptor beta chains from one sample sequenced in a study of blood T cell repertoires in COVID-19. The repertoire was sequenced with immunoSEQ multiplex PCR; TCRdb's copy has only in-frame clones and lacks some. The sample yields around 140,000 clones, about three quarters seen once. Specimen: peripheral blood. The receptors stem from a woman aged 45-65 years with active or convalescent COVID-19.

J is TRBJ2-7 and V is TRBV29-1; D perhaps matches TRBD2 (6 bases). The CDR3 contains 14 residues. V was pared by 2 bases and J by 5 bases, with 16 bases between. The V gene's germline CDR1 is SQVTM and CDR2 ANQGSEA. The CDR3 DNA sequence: TGCAGCGTTGAACTAGGAGGGAAGGGCGACGAGCAGTACTTC. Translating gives CSVELGGKGDEQYF.

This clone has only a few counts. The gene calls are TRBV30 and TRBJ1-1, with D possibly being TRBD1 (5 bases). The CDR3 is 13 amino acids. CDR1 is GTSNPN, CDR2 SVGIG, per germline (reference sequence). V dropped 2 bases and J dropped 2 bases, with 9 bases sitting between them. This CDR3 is CAWSPGFNTEAFF. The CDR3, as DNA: TGTGCCTGGAGTCCAGGGTTTAACACTGAAGCTTTCTTT.

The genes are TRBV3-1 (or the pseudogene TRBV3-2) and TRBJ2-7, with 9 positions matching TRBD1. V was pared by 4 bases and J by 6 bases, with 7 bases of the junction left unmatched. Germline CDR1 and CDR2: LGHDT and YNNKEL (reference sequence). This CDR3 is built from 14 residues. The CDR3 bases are TGTGCCAGCAGCCTTGGGACAGGGCTTTTCGAGCAGTACTTC. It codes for CASSLGTGLFEQYF.

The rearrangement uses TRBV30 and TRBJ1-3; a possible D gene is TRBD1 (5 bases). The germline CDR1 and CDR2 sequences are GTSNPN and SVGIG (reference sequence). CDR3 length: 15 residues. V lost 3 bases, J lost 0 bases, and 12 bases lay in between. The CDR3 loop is CAWRRDFSSGNTIYF. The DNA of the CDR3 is TGTGCCTGGAGGCGGGACTTCAGCTCTGGAAACACCATATATTTT. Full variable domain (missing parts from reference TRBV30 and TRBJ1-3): SQTIHQWPATLVQPVGSPLSLECTVEGTSNPNLYWYRQAAGRGLQLLFYSVGIGQISSEVPQNLSASRPQDRQFILSSKKLLLSDSGFYLCAWRRDFSSGNTIYFGEGSWLTVV.

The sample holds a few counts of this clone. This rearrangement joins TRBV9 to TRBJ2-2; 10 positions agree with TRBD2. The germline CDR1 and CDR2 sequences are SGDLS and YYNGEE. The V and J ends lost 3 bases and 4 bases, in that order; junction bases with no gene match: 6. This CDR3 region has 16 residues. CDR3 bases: TGTGCCAGCAGCGCAAGCGGGGGGGCAACCACCGGGGAGCTGTTTTTT. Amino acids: CASSASGGATTGELFF.

In DNA form, the CDR3 reads TGTGCCAGCAGCTCCAGGGATTCTTGGAACAATGAGCAGTTCTTC. Encoded protein: CASSSRDSWNNEQFF. The chain recombines TRBV7-2 with TRBJ2-1; D perhaps matches TRBD1 (5 bases). The V gene's germline CDR1 is SGHTA and CDR2 FQGNSA. The CDR3 runs to 15 residues. The V end was cut by 4 bases, the J end by 5 bases, with 15 bases between.

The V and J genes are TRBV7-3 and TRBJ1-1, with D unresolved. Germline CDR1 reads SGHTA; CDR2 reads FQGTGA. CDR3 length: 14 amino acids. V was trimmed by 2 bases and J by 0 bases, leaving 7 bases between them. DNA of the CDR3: TGTGCCAGCAGCTTAGGAGGGTTGAACACTGAAGCTTTCTTT. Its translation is CASSLGGLNTEAFF.

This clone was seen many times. The DNA of the CDR3 is TGTGCCAGCAGTCATGGCCCCAGCTACGAGCAGTACTTC. This sequence encodes CASSHGPSYEQYF. The chain joins TRBV7-3 to TRBJ2-7; unclear D gene. Germline CDR1 SGHTA, CDR2 FQGTGA. V was shortened by 6 bases and J by 3 bases, with 12 bases between the two germline ends. The CDR3 contains 13 residues.

CDR3 sequence: CASSPMKYGYTF. The CDR3 nucleotides read TGTGCCAGCAGCCCTATGAAGTATGGCTACACCTTC. V is TRBV7-8 and J is TRBJ1-2; D not resolved. The V end was cut by 5 bases, the J end by 5 bases, with 9 bases between. This CDR3 contains 12 residues. The V gene's germline CDR1 is SGHVS and CDR2 FQNEAQ. The whole variable domain, filled in from reference TRBV7-8 and TRBJ1-2, reads GAGVSQSPRYKVAKRGQDVALRCDPISGHVSLFWYQQALGQGPEFLTYFQNEAQLDKSGLPSDRFFAERPEGSVSTLKIQRTQQEDSAVYLCASSPMKYGYTFGSGTRLTVV.

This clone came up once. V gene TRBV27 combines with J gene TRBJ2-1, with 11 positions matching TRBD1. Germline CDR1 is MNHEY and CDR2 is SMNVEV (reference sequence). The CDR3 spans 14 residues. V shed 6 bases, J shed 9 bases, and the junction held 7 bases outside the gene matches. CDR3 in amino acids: CASSQGQGVGEQFF. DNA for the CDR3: TGTGCCAGCAGCCAGGGACAGGGGGTGGGTGAGCAGTTCTTC.

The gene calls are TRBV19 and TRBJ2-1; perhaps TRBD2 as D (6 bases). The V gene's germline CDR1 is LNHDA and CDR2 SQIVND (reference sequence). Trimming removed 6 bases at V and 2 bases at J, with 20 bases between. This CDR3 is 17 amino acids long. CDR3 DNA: TGTGCCAGTAGAGGACTAAAAGCGGATCGGGCCTACAATGAGCAGTTCTTC. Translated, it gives CASRGLKADRAYNEQFF.

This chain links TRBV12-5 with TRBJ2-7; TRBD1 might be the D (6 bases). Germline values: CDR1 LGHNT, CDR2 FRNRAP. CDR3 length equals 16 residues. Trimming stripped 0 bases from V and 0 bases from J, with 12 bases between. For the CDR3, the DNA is TGTGCTAGTGGTTTGGTCGGTGCAGGGGCCTCCTACGAGCAGTACTTC. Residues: CASGLVGAGASYEQYF. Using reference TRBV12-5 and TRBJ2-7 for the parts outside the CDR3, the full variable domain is DARVTQTPRHKVTEMGQEVTMRCQPILGHNTVFWYRQTMMQGLELLAYFRNRAPLDDSGMPKDRFSAEMPDATLATLKIQPSEPRDSAVYFCASGLVGAGASYEQYFGPGTRLTVT.

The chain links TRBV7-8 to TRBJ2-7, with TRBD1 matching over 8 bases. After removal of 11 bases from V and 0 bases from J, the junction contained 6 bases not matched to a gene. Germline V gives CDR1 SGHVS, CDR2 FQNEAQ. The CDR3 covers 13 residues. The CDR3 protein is CAVLTGASYEQYF. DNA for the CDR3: TGTGCCGTATTGACAGGGGCCTCCTACGAGCAGTACTTC.

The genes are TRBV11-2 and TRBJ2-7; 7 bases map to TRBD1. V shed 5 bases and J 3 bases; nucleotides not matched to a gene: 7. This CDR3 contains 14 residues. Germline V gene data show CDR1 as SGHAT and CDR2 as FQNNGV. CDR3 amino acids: CASSPTRQGYEQYF. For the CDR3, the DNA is TGTGCCAGCAGCCCCACCCGACAGGGCTACGAGCAGTACTTC.

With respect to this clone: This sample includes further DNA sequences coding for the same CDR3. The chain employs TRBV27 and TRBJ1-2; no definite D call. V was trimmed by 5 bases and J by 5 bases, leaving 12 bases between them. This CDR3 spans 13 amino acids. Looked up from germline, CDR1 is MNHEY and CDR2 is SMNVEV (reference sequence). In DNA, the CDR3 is TGTGCCAGCAGTCGTACCGGGGATTATGGCTACACCTTC. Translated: CASSRTGDYGYTF.

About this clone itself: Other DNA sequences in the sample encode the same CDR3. CDR3 nucleotides: TGCGCCAGCAGCCCAGGGACTAGCGGGCAAGAGACCCAGTACTTC. It codes for CASSPGTSGQETQYF. This chain joins TRBV5-1 and TRBJ2-5, with TRBD2 identical over 12 bases. This CDR3 is 15 amino acids long. CDR1 and CDR2 from the germline V gene are SGHRS and YFSETQ. J was trimmed by 2 bases and V by 4 bases; bases with no gene match: 3. The full variable domain, with the rest looked up from reference TRBV5-1 and TRBJ2-5, is KAGVTQTPRYLIKTRGQQVTLSCSPISGHRSVSWYQQTPGQGLQFLFEYFSETQRNKGNFPGRFSGRQFSNSRSEMNVSTLELGDSALYLCASSPGTSGQETQYFGPGTRLLVL.

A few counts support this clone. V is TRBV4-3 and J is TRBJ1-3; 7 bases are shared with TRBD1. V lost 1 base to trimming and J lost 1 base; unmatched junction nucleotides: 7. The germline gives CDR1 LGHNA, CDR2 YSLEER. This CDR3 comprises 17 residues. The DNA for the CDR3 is TGCGCCAGCAGCCAAGGAGCACAGGGGACTTCTGGAAACACCATATATTTT. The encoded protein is CASSQGAQGTSGNTIYF.

CDR3 DNA sequence: TGCGCCAGCAGCCTGGAGGGGGCGGGGCTCCAAGAGACCCAGTACTTC. Its protein is CASSLEGAGLQETQYF. This chain joins TRBV4-1 and TRBJ2-5, with a weak D call TRBD1 (7 bases). Germline V gives CDR1 MGHRA, CDR2 YSYEKL. The germline V and J ends were trimmed by 4 bases and 1 base, with 16 bases remaining between them. CDR3 length equals 16 residues.

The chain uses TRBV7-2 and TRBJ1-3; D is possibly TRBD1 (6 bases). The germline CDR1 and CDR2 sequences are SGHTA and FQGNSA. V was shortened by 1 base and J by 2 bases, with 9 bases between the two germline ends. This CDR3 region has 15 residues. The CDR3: CASSLGAGAGNTIYF. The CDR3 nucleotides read TGTGCCAGCAGCTTAGGGGCAGGGGCTGGAAACACCATATATTTT.

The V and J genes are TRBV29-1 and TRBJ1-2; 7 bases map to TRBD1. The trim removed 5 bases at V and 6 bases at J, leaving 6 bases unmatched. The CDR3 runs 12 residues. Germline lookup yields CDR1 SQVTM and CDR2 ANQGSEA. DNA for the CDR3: TGCAGCGTTCTGAACAGGGGAGATGGCTACACCTTC. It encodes CSVLNRGDGYTF.

The CDR3 DNA follows: TGTGCCAGCAGCCAGAAAGTGGTTTCGGGAACCACTGAAGCTTTCTTT. Protein sequence: CASSQKVVSGTTEAFF. The chain employs TRBV3-1 (or the pseudogene TRBV3-2) and TRBJ1-1; D is uncertain. This CDR3 is 16 amino acids long. V shed 3 bases and J shed 4 bases, with 18 bases lying between them. Germline values: CDR1 LGHDT, CDR2 YNNKEL (reference sequence).

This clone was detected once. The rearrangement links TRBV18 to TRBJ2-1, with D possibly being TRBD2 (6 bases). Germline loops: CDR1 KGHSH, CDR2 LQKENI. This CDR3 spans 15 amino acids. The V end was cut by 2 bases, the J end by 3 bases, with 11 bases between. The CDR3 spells CASSPYSGVYNEQFF. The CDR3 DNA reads TGTGCCAGCTCACCATATAGCGGAGTCTACAATGAGCAGTTCTTC.

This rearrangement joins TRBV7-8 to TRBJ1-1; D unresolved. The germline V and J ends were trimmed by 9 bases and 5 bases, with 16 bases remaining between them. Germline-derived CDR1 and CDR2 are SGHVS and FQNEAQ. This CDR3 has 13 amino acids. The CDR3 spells CASSPWTGTEAFF. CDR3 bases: TGTGCCAGTAGCCCCTGGACGGGAACTGAAGCTTTCTTT.

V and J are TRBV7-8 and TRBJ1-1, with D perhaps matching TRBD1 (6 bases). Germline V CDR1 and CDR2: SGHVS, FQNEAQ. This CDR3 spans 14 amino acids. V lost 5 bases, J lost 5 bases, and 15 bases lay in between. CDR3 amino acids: CASSPQQGWTEAFF. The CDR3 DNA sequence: TGTGCCAGCAGCCCCCAACAGGGTTGGACTGAAGCTTTCTTT.

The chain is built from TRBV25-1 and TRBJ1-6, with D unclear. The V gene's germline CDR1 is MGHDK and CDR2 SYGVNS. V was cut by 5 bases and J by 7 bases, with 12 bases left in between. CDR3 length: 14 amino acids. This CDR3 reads CASSLSGPNSPLHF. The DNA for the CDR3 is TGTGCCAGCAGTCTGAGCGGACCGAATTCACCCCTCCACTTT.

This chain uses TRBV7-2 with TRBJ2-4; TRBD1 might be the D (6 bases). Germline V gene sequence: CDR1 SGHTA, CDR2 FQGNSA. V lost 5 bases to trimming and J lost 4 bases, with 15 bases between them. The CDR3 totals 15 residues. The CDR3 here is CASSPPGTTKNIQYF. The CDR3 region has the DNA TGTGCCAGCAGCCCGCCCGGGACAACTAAAAACATTCAGTACTTC. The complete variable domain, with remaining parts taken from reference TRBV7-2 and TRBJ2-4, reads GAGVSQSPSNKVTEKGKDVELRCDPISGHTALYWYRQSLGQGLEFLIYFQGNSAPDKSGLPSDRFSAERTGGSVSTLTIQRTQQEDSAVYLCASSPPGTTKNIQYFGAGTRLSVL.

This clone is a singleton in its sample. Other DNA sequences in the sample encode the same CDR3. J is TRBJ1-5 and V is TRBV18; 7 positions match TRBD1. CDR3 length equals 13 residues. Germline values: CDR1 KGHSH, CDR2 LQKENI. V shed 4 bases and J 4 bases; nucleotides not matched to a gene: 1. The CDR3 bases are TGTGCCAGCTCACTGGACAGGAATCAGCCCCAGCATTTT. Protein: CASSLDRNQPQHF.

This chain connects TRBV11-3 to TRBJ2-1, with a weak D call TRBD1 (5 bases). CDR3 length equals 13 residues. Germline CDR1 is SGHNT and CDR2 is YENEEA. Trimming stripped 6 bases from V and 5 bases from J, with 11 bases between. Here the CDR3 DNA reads TGTGCCAGCAGTATAGGGGCCCACAATGAGCAGTTCTTC. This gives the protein CASSIGAHNEQFF. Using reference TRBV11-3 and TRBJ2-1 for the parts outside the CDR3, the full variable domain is EAGVVQSPRYKIIEKKQPVAFWCNPISGHNTLYWYLQNLGQGPELLIRYENEEAVDDSQLPKDRFSAERLKGVDSTLKIQPAELGDSAVYLCASSIGAHNEQFFGPGTRLTVL.

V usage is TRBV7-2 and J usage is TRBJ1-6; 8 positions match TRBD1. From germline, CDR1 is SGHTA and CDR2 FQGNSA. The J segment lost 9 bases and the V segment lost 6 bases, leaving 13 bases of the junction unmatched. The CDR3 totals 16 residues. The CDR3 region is CASSHSFQGAFSPLHF. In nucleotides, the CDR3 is TGTGCCAGCAGTCATTCCTTTCAGGGGGCTTTTTCACCCCTCCACTTT.

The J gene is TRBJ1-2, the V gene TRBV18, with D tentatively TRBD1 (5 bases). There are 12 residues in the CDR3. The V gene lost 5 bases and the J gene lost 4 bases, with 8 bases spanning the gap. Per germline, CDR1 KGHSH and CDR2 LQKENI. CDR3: CASSGQGYGYTF. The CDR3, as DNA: TGTGCCAGCTCAGGGCAGGGCTATGGCTACACCTTC.

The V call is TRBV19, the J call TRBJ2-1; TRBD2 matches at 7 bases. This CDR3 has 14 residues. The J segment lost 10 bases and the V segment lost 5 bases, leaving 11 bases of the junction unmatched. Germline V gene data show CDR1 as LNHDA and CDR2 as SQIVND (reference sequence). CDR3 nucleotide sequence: TGTGCCAGTAGTCGCGGGGGTAGTTGGGGAGAGCAGTTCTTC. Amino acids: CASSRGGSWGEQFF.

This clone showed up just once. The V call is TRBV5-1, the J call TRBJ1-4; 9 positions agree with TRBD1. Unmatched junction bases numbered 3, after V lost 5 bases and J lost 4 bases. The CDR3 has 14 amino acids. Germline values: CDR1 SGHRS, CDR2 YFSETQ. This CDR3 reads CASRQGADNEKLFF. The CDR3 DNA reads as TGCGCCAGCAGACAGGGGGCGGATAATGAAAAACTGTTTTTT.